One and the same sample provided the 10 T cell receptor beta chains below, sequenced in a study of T cells in localized non-small cell lung cancer (dated by TCRdb to 2020 to 2021). Libraries were prepared through the immunoSEQ multiplex PCR assay. Entries here come from immuneACCESS through TCRdb and include only in-frame sequences with V and J called. Some clones fail to appear in such tables; in the studies checked, an unresolved V gene covers under half of the shortfall, and the cause of the remainder is unknown. In all, the sample holds tens of thousands of clones, and about 90% of those were seen once. Approximately 4% of the sample is in the top ten clones. The starting material was peripheral blood, obtained before any cancer treatment. The receptor source for this set is a woman aged 35-75 years with stage I lung adenocarcinoma.

This chain connects TRBV5-8 to TRBJ2-7, with a weak D call TRBD2 (5 bases). V lost 0 bases and J 2 bases, leaving 9 bases between the germline ends. Germline V gene lookup returns CDR1 SGHTS and CDR2 YDEGEE. CDR3 length: 14 amino acids. CDR3: CASSLVAGTYEQYF. The DNA for the CDR3 is TGTGCCAGCAGCTTGGTGGCCGGGACCTACGAGCAGTACTTC.

This rearrangement joins TRBV15 to TRBJ2-6; tentatively, D is TRBD1 (5 bases). CDR3 size: 16 residues. In germline, CDR1 is LNHNV, CDR2 YYDKDF (reference sequence). Trimming stripped 1 base from V and 0 bases from J, with 7 bases between. The CDR3 loop reads CATSRGRASGANVLTF. The CDR3 DNA is TGTGCCACCAGCAGAGGCAGGGCCTCTGGGGCCAACGTCCTGACTTTC.

The chain combines TRBV6-1 with TRBJ2-1; D is possibly TRBD1 (7 bases). CDR3 length: 14 amino acids. Trimming left V 4 bases short and J 4 bases short, with 11 bases between. In germline, CDR1 is MNHNS, CDR2 SASEGT. The CDR3 loop is CASSGAGGYNEQFF. In nucleotides, the CDR3 is TGTGCCAGCAGTGGGGCAGGGGGGTACAATGAGCAGTTCTTC.

The CDR3 sequence: CASTPKDRGGSGYGYTF. CDR3 DNA: TGTGCCAGCACCCCCAAAGACAGGGGGGGCTCCGGCTATGGCTACACCTTC. The V gene is TRBV4-2, the J gene TRBJ1-2; 9 nucleotides line up with TRBD1. The CDR3 runs to 17 residues. V was clipped by 7 bases and J by 4 bases; unmatched bases: 16. Germline V CDR1 and CDR2: LGHNA, YNFKEQ.

The chain recombines TRBV9 with TRBJ1-4; D call uncertain. The length of the CDR3 is 12 residues. Per germline, CDR1 SGDLS and CDR2 YYNGEE. The V end was cut by 3 bases, the J end by 8 bases, with 8 bases between. CDR3 amino acids: CASSESNEKLFF. DNA for the CDR3: TGTGCCAGCAGCGAGTCAAACGAAAAACTGTTTTTT.

V gene TRBV29-1 combines with J gene TRBJ1-1; D gene ambiguous. Germline CDR1 SQVTM, CDR2 ANQGSEA. V shed 2 bases and J shed 3 bases, with 19 bases lying between them. The CDR3 is 16 amino acids. The CDR3, as DNA: TGCAGCGTTGAACGGTTATTAGGAGTTTGGGACACTGAAGCTTTCTTT. It encodes CSVERLLGVWDTEAFF.

The rearrangement joins TRBV19 to TRBJ2-7, with TRBD1 matching 10 bases. The length of the CDR3 is 15 residues. The J segment lost 5 bases and the V segment lost 4 bases, leaving 8 bases of the junction unmatched. CDR1 LNHDA and CDR2 SQIVND come from the germline V gene (reference sequence). The CDR3 nucleotides are TGTGCCAGTAGTACTCGGACAGGGGGGAGGAACGAGCAGTACTTC. Its translation: CASSTRTGGRNEQYF.

The chain joins TRBV6-1 to TRBJ1-5; 8 nucleotides agree with TRBD1. The germline gives CDR1 MNHNS, CDR2 SASEGT. The V segment lost 2 bases and the J segment 2 bases; nucleotides outside the gene matches: 8. The CDR3 length is 17 residues. The CDR3 DNA sequence: TGTGCCAGCAGTGAATTTAACAGGGGGGGCGGCAATCAGCCCCAGCATTTT. Its protein product is CASSEFNRGGGNQPQHF.

This rearrangement joins TRBV7-2 to TRBJ1-1; TRBD1 might be the D (5 bases). The CDR3 length is 13 residues. Germline V gene lookup returns CDR1 SGHTA and CDR2 FQGNSA. With 5 bases removed from V and 6 bases from J, the gap between germline ends came to 13 bases. This chain's CDR3 is CASSLLDRAEAFF. For the CDR3, the DNA is TGTGCCAGCAGCCTCCTAGACAGAGCTGAAGCTTTCTTT.

V usage is TRBV7-6 and J usage is TRBJ2-5, with 8 bases matching TRBD1. Matching the DNA end better, TRBJ2-7 makes the J call doubtful. Germline-derived CDR1 and CDR2 are SGHVS and FNYEAQ. The length of the CDR3 is 16 residues. The CDR3 region is CASSPKTGDSSYEQYF. CDR3 DNA sequence: TGTGCCAGCAGCCCTAAGACAGGGGACAGCTCCTACGAGCAGTACTTC.